This TCR beta chain was sequenced during a study of shared clonotypes between healthy human individuals. Study observations and caveats: Relative to memory subsets, naive subsets generally showed larger estimated richness.

Original analysis: There were no quality scores in the junction-only immunoSEQ sequences, so filtering differed. Assay: immunoSEQ multiplex PCR; the TCRdb copy retains only in-frame clones and omits some. That table supplies the V and J calls and clone size; D and trimming were determined from the DNA. The table has hundreds of thousands of clones, around 78% seen once. Ten or more counts support this clone. Its antigen remains unknown. From germline, CDR1 is MNHNS and CDR2 SASEGT. The V gene end was trimmed by 2 bases and the J gene end by 4 bases; junction bases not matched to a gene: 7. This CDR3 contains 15 residues.

Source material: memory CD4+ T cells sorted from blood. Subset of the sample: CD45RA-negative fraction. The genes are TRBV6-1 and TRBJ1-2, with 7 bases identical to TRBD1. The origin of this receptor is a woman aged 25 to 39 in good health. The CDR3 here is CASSERGGGTYGYTF. As DNA, the CDR3 is TGTGCCAGCAGTGAACGAGGGGGCGGAACCTATGGCTACACCTTC.